This is a list of T cell receptor beta chains from one sample in a study of blood T cell repertoires in COVID-19. TCRdb's table, derived via immunoSEQ multiplex PCR, lists solely in-frame clones and lacks some. Of some 400,000 clones listed, roughly four fifths are singletons. Sequenced material: peripheral blood. Receptor source: a human donor with acute or convalescent COVID-19. The donor label of this sample is uncertain. Each CDR3 is given with its conserved first and last residue. D genes are given only for firm matches. A clone size is listed for some rows: how often the clone was seen (once, few, many), or a class if it is expanded.

J gene: TRBJ2-2; clone size: .; D gene: .; V gene: TRBV10-1; CDR3 protein: CASRPRGTGELFF; CDR3 DNA: TGCGCCAGCAGGCCAAGGGGTACCGGGGAGCTGTTTTTT
J gene: TRBJ2-1; clone size: .; D gene: TRBD2; V gene: TRBV12-5; CDR3 protein: CASGLSMSGRRGEQFF; CDR3 DNA: TGTGCTAGTGGTTTGAGTATGAGCGGGAGGAGGGGTGAGCAGTTCTTC
J gene: TRBJ1-4; clone size: .; D gene: .; V gene: TRBV5-1; CDR3 protein: CASSKTVNNEKLFF; CDR3 DNA: TGCGCCAGCAGCAAGACAGTAAATAATGAAAAACTGTTTTTT
J gene: TRBJ2-1; clone size: once; D gene: .; V gene: TRBV7-9; CDR3 protein: CASSLPGSYNEQFF; CDR3 DNA: TGTGCCAGCAGCTTACCCGGTTCCTACAATGAGCAGTTCTTC
J gene: TRBJ1-2; clone size: .; D gene: .; V gene: TRBV5-5; CDR3 protein: CASSLQGRIPIANYGYTF; CDR3 DNA: TGTGCCAGCAGCCTACAGGGTAGGATTCCAATAGCTAACTATGGCTACACCTTC
J gene: TRBJ2-3; clone size: .; D gene: .; V gene: TRBV4-2; CDR3 protein: CASSQDWEGTDTQYF; CDR3 DNA: TGTGCCAGCAGCCAAGATTGGGAGGGCACAGATACGCAGTATTTT
J gene: TRBJ1-1; clone size: .; D gene: .; V gene: TRBV6-6; CDR3 protein: CASSPGSRSTEAFF; CDR3 DNA: TGTGCCAGCAGCCCGGGGTCCCGGAGCACTGAAGCTTTCTTT
J gene: TRBJ2-1; clone size: .; D gene: .; V gene: TRBV28; CDR3 protein: CASRPRHKNEQFF; CDR3 DNA: TGTGCCAGCAGACCTAGGCATAAAAATGAGCAGTTCTTC
J gene: TRBJ1-2; clone size: .; D gene: .; V gene: TRBV6-1; CDR3 protein: CASSDRGGLGYTF; CDR3 DNA: TGTGCCAGCAGTGATCGGGGGGGGCTAGGCTACACCTTC
J gene: TRBJ1-5; clone size: .; D gene: .; V gene: TRBV28; CDR3 protein: CASSFSRKNQPQHF; CDR3 DNA: TGTGCCAGCAGTTTTTCCAGAAAAAATCAGCCCCAGCATTTT
J gene: TRBJ2-5; clone size: .; D gene: TRBD2; V gene: TRBV30; CDR3 protein: CAWSLAGGGETQYF; CDR3 DNA: TGTGCCTGGAGTCTTGCGGGGGGAGGAGAGACCCAGTACTTC
J gene: TRBJ1-1; clone size: .; D gene: TRBD1; V gene: TRBV2; CDR3 protein: CASSGDRTQGVASEAFF; CDR3 DNA: TGTGCCAGCAGTGGGGACAGGACTCAGGGGGTCGCTTCTGAAGCTTTCTTT
J gene: TRBJ2-7; clone size: .; D gene: TRBD1; V gene: TRBV7-6; CDR3 protein: CASSSQGSYEQYF; CDR3 DNA: TGTGCCAGCAGTTCACAGGGGTCTTACGAGCAGTACTTC
J gene: TRBJ1-6; clone size: once; D gene: TRBD1; V gene: TRBV3-1/TRBV3-2; CDR3 protein: CASSPLDRGGSPLHF; CDR3 DNA: TGTGCCAGCAGCCCACTCGACAGGGGCGGTTCACCCCTCCACTTT
J gene: TRBJ2-5; clone size: .; D gene: .; V gene: TRBV7-2; CDR3 protein: CASSFGLGPETQYF; CDR3 DNA: TGTGCCAGCAGCTTTGGGCTGGGGCCGGAGACCCAGTACTTC
J gene: TRBJ2-7; clone size: .; D gene: TRBD1; V gene: TRBV5-1; CDR3 protein: CASSLEGQGYEQYF; CDR3 DNA: TGCGCCAGCAGCCTCGAAGGACAGGGCTACGAGCAGTACTTC
J gene: TRBJ1-1; clone size: few; D gene: .; V gene: TRBV7-8; CDR3 protein: CASSLVFGGSGAEAFF; CDR3 DNA: TGTGCCAGCAGCTTAGTTTTCGGGGGTAGCGGGGCTGAAGCTTTCTTT
J gene: TRBJ1-4; clone size: .; D gene: .; V gene: TRBV6-5; CDR3 protein: CATRTAEKLFF; CDR3 DNA: TGTGCCACCCGGACAGCCGAAAAACTGTTTTTT
J gene: TRBJ2-1; clone size: .; D gene: TRBD1; V gene: TRBV30; CDR3 protein: CAWSSQGLVNEQFF; CDR3 DNA: TGTGCCTGGAGTTCACAGGGGCTCGTCAATGAGCAGTTCTTC
J gene: TRBJ1-2; clone size: .; D gene: .; V gene: TRBV4-2; CDR3 protein: CASSQDEVSPYGYTF; CDR3 DNA: TGTGCCAGCAGCCAAGATGAGGTCAGCCCCTATGGCTACACCTTC
J gene: TRBJ2-5; clone size: .; D gene: .; V gene: TRBV21-1; CDR3 protein: CASSKTRTDRVQMYQETQYF; CDR3 DNA: TGTGCCAGCAGCAAGACCCGCACGGACAGGGTCCAAATGTACCAAGAGACCCAGTACTTC
J gene: TRBJ1-2; clone size: .; D gene: TRBD1; V gene: TRBV19; CDR3 protein: CASSAQGVYGYTF; CDR3 DNA: TGTGCCAGTAGTGCGCAGGGGGTATATGGCTACACCTTC
J gene: TRBJ1-2; clone size: .; D gene: .; V gene: TRBV7-2; CDR3 protein: CASSVGAGTVTYGYTF; CDR3 DNA: TGTGCCAGCAGCGTGGGGGCCGGCACCGTAACCTATGGCTACACCTTC
J gene: TRBJ2-3; clone size: .; D gene: TRBD2; V gene: TRBV29-1; CDR3 protein: CSVEYSSGSSTDTQYF; CDR3 DNA: TGCAGCGTTGAATACTCTAGCGGGAGTTCCACAGATACGCAGTATTTT
J gene: TRBJ2-3; clone size: few; D gene: .; V gene: TRBV11-2; CDR3 protein: CASSLVGARTDTQYF; CDR3 DNA: TGTGCCAGCAGCTTAGTGGGGGCGAGGACAGATACGCAGTATTTT
J gene: TRBJ2-5; clone size: once; D gene: TRBD1; V gene: TRBV30; CDR3 protein: CAWSRGTGGFFGTQYF; CDR3 DNA: TGTGCCTGGAGTAGGGGGACAGGGGGTTTCTTTGGGACCCAGTACTTC
J gene: TRBJ1-1; clone size: .; D gene: .; V gene: TRBV29-1; CDR3 protein: CSVERGGGPVGAFF; CDR3 DNA: TGCAGCGTTGAAAGGGGGGGAGGCCCCGTGGGGGCTTTCTTT